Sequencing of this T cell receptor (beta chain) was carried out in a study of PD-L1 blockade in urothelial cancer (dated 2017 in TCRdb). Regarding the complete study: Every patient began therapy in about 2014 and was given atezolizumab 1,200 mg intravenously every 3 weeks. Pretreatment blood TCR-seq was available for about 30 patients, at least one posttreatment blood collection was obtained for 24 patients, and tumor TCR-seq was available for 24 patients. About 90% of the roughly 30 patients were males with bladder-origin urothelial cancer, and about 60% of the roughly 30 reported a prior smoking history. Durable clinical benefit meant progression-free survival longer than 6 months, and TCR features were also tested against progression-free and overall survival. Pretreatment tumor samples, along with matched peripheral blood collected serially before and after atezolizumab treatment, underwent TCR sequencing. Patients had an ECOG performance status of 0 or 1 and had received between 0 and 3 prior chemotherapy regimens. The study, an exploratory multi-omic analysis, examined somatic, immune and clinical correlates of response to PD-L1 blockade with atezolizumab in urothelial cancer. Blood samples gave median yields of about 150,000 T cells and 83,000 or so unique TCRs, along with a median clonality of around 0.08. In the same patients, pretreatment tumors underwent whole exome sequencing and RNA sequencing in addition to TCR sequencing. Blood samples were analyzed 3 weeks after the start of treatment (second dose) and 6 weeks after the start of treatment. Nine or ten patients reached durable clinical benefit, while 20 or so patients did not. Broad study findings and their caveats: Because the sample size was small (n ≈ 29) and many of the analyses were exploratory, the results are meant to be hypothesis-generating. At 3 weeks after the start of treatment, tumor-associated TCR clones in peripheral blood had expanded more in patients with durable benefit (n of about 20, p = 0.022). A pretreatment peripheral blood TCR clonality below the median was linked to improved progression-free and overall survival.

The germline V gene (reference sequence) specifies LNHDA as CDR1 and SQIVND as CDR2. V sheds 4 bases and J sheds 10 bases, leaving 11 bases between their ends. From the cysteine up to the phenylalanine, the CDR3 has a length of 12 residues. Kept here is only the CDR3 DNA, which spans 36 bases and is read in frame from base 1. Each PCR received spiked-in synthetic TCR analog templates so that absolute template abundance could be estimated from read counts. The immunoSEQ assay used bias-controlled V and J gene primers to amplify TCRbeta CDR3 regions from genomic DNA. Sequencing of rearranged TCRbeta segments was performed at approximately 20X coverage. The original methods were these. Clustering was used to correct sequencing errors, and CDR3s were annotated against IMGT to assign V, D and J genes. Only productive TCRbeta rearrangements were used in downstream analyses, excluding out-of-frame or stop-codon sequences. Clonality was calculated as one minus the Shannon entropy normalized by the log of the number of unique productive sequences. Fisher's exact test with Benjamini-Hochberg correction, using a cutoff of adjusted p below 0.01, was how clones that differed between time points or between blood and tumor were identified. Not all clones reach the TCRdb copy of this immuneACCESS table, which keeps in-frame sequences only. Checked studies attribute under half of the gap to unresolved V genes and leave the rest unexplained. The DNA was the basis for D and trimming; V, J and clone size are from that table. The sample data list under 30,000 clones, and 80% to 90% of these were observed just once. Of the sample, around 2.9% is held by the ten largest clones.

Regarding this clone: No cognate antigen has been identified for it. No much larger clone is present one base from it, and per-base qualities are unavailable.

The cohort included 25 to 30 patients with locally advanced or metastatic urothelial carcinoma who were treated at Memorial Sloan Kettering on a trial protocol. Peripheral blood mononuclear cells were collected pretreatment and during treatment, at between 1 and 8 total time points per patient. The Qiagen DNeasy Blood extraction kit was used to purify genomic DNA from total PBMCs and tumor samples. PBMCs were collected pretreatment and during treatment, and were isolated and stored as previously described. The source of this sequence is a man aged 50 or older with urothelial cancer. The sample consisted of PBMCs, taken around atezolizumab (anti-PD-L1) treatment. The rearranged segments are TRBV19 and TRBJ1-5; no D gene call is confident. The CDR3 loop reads CASSKPSFPQHF. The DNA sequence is TGTGCCAGTAGTAAGCCAAGCTTCCCCCAGCATTTT.